A single sample is the source of the 31 T cell receptor beta chains below, sequenced in a study of T cell clonotyping in hematopoietic cell transplantation. Sequencing used immunoSEQ multiplex PCR; TCRdb keeps in-frame clones, though not all of them. The table includes 4,000 to 6,000 clones, roughly 92% detected once. Source: PBMCs, taken 180 days after allogeneic stem cell transplant. The receptors come from a male patient in his sixties or seventies who had an allogeneic stem cell transplant from a related donor, so the T cells may come from the graft donor. Some clones in this sample may be carry-over from other donors' samples.

The rearrangement joins TRBV27 to TRBJ1-1, with D uncertain. This CDR3 is 13 amino acids long. Germline V gene lookup returns CDR1 MNHEY and CDR2 SMNVEV (reference sequence). Trimming took off 4 bases at V and 1 base at J, with 7 bases between the two ends. The CDR3 spells CASSWTTNTEAFF. The CDR3 region has the DNA TGTGCCAGCAGTTGGACCACGAACACTGAAGCTTTCTTT.

This sequence joins TRBV30 and TRBJ2-7; 10 nucleotides agree with TRBD1. Trimming cost V 5 bases and J 4 bases; bases outside gene matches: 5. Germline loops: CDR1 GTSNPN, CDR2 SVGIG (reference sequence). The CDR3 extends over 13 amino acids. This chain's CDR3 is CAWDRGRVYEQYF. The CDR3 DNA reads as TGTGCCTGGGACAGGGGGCGCGTGTACGAGCAGTACTTC.

The V gene is TRBV7-2, the J gene TRBJ1-2; D not resolved. Germline V lookup: CDR1 SGHTA, CDR2 FQGNSA. The CDR3 consists of 13 residues. V was trimmed by 5 bases and J by 4 bases, leaving 11 bases between them. The CDR3 region is CASSPQWAYGYTF. CDR3 bases: TGTGCCAGCAGCCCTCAGTGGGCCTATGGCTACACCTTC. Complete variable domain (other parts from reference TRBV7-2 and TRBJ1-2): GAGVSQSPSNKVTEKGKDVELRCDPISGHTALYWYRQSLGQGLEFLIYFQGNSAPDKSGLPSDRFSAERTGGSVSTLTIQRTQQEDSAVYLCASSPQWAYGYTFGSGTRLTVV.

CDR3 sequence: CASSVQGGSYEQYF. CDR3 in DNA: TGTGCCAGCAGCGTACAGGGAGGGTCCTACGAGCAGTACTTC. The rearrangement joins TRBV11-2 to TRBJ2-7; a weak D match, TRBD2 (7 bases). The V end lost 5 bases, the J end lost 1 base, and 12 bases lay between the germline ends. The germline V gene encodes CDR1 SGHAT and CDR2 FQNNGV. The CDR3 sequence is 14 residues long.

By share, this clone ranks as large. The V and J genes are TRBV7-9 and TRBJ2-1; 8 bases match TRBD2. The CDR3 is 15 amino acids. The germline CDR1 and CDR2 sequences are SEHNR and FQNEAQ (reference sequence). After removal of 5 bases from V and 3 bases from J, the junction contained 6 bases not matched to a gene. Here the CDR3 reads CASSPGTRVYNEQFF. The CDR3 DNA is TGTGCCAGCAGCCCCGGGACTAGGGTCTACAATGAGCAGTTCTTC.

V is TRBV6-5 and J is TRBJ1-5; tentative D call: TRBD1 (5 bases). Germline V gene data show CDR1 as MNHEY and CDR2 as SVGAGI. V was shortened by 7 bases and J by 7 bases, with 17 bases between the two germline ends. The CDR3 consists of 14 residues. This CDR3 reads CASTPGPSGQPQHF. Written as DNA, the CDR3 is TGTGCCAGCACCCCAGGGCCCTCCGGGCAGCCCCAGCATTTT.

The chain links TRBV5-1 to TRBJ2-3; 8 nucleotides agree with TRBD1. V was clipped by 5 bases and J by 4 bases; unmatched bases: 9. CDR1 and CDR2 (germline): SGHRS, YFSETQ. The CDR3 runs 15 residues. As DNA, the CDR3 is TGCGCCAGCAGACCCGGACAGGGAGGACCAGATACGCAGTATTTT. It translates to CASRPGQGGPDTQYF.

This chain links TRBV5-6 with TRBJ2-5, with 8 bases identical to TRBD1. V lost 0 bases and J lost 7; bases outside the gene matches: 5. Germline lookup yields CDR1 SGHDT and CDR2 YYEEEE. The CDR3 has 14 residues. For the CDR3, the DNA is TGTGCCAGCAGCTTGGCCAGGGGGCTAGGGACCCAGTACTTC. Protein: CASSLARGLGTQYF.

The chain couples TRBV19 to TRBJ2-1; TRBD2 matches 9 bases. The CDR3 runs 15 residues. Trimming at V came to 4 bases and at J to 5 bases, leaving 6 bases not matched to a gene. Germline V gene data show CDR1 as LNHDA and CDR2 as SQIVND (reference sequence). As DNA, the CDR3 is TGTGCCAGTAGTAATGAGCGGGGGGCCAACAATGAGCAGTTCTTC. Translating gives CASSNERGANNEQFF.

The chain links TRBV2 to TRBJ2-2, with 7 bases identical to TRBD1. Trimming removed 10 bases from V and 3 bases from J; junction bases left unmatched: 8. The CDR3 has 14 residues. Germline loops: CDR1 SNHLY, CDR2 FYNNEI. The CDR3 reads CATRDSLDTGELFF. For the CDR3, the DNA is TGTGCCACCAGGGACAGTCTGGACACCGGGGAGCTGTTTTTT.

V gene TRBV6-5 combines with J gene TRBJ2-7; the match to TRBD1 covers 8 bases. This CDR3 comprises 14 residues. Germline CDR1 reads MNHEY; CDR2 reads SVGAGI. V was clipped by 4 bases and J by 2 bases; unmatched bases: 4. CDR3 residues: CASSSTGETYEQYF. The CDR3 DNA sequence: TGTGCCAGCAGTTCGACAGGGGAAACCTACGAGCAGTACTTC.

The J gene is TRBJ2-6, the V gene TRBV5-6; 9 positions match TRBD1. The CDR3 loop spans 18 amino acids. The germline gives CDR1 SGHDT, CDR2 YYEEEE. The ends lost 4 bases at V and 4 bases at J; junction bases unmatched: 12. This CDR3 reads CASSALRDRVSGANVLTF. The CDR3 nucleotides are TGTGCCAGCAGCGCCCTTCGGGACAGGGTGTCGGGGGCCAACGTCCTGACTTTC.

This clone appeared a single time. The chain joins TRBV7-9 to TRBJ2-7; D may be TRBD1 (5 bases). The J call is uncertain, as TRBJ2-5 better fits the DNA end. CDR1 is SEHNR, CDR2 FQNEAQ, per germline (reference sequence). The CDR3 covers 14 residues. This chain's CDR3 is CASSFQGVEETQYF. Written as DNA, the CDR3 is TGTGCCAGCAGCTTTCAAGGGGTAGAAGAGACCCAGTACTTC.

The CDR3 here is CASSFGGMNTEAFF. As DNA, the CDR3 is TGCGCCAGCAGCTTTGGAGGAATGAACACTGAAGCTTTCTTT. This chain connects TRBV5-1 to TRBJ1-1, with D unresolved. V was clipped by 2 bases and J by 0 bases, with 8 bases between them. Germline values: CDR1 SGHRS, CDR2 YFSETQ. The CDR3 is 14 amino acids. Looking up the rest from reference TRBV5-1 and TRBJ1-1 gives the full variable domain: KAGVTQTPRYLIKTRGQQVTLSCSPISGHRSVSWYQQTPGQGLQFLFEYFSETQRNKGNFPGRFSGRQFSNSRSEMNVSTLELGDSALYLCASSFGGMNTEAFFGQGTRLTVV.

This rearrangement joins TRBV5-1 to TRBJ1-1, with 8 bases fitting TRBD1. CDR3 length: 14 residues. The germline V gene has CDR1 SGHRS and CDR2 YFSETQ. V lost 4 bases and J lost 4; bases outside the gene matches: 6. The CDR3 sequence: CASSPGGWGTEAFF. Written as DNA, the CDR3 is TGCGCCAGCAGCCCAGGGGGCTGGGGCACTGAAGCTTTCTTT.

The rearrangement links TRBV30 to TRBJ2-1; TRBD2 matches at 14 bases. The germline gives CDR1 GTSNPN, CDR2 SVGIG (reference sequence). V lost 5 bases to trimming and J lost 8 bases; unmatched junction nucleotides: 5. The CDR3 has 14 amino acids. The chain's CDR3 is CAWGTSGSGHEQFF. CDR3 sequence (DNA): TGTGCCTGGGGGACTAGCGGGAGCGGGCATGAGCAGTTCTTC.

The chain carries TRBV5-1 and TRBJ2-2; no firm D call. This CDR3 has 13 amino acids. V was pared by 5 bases and J by 3 bases, with 8 bases between. Germline values: CDR1 SGHRS, CDR2 YFSETQ. In DNA, the CDR3 is TGCGCCAGCAGACAGACGGACACCGGGGAGCTGTTTTTT. Protein product: CASRQTDTGELFF.

The chain carries TRBV30 and TRBJ2-1, with unresolved D. This CDR3 spans 11 amino acids. Deletions cut 2 bases from V and 9 bases from J, with 8 bases between. In germline, CDR1 is GTSNPN, CDR2 SVGIG (reference sequence). CDR3: CAWSFNSEQFF. CDR3 nucleotides: TGTGCCTGGAGTTTCAATTCTGAGCAGTTCTTC. Full variable domain (remainder filled in from reference TRBV30 and TRBJ2-1): SQTIHQWPATLVQPVGSPLSLECTVEGTSNPNLYWYRQAAGRGLQLLFYSVGIGQISSEVPQNLSASRPQDRQFILSSKKLLLSDSGFYLCAWSFNSEQFFGPGTRLTVL.

V is TRBV5-4 and J is TRBJ1-2; 11 positions match TRBD1. Germline CDR1 SGHNT, CDR2 YYREEE (reference sequence). V lost 4 bases, J lost 0 bases, and 2 bases stayed unmatched. This CDR3 has 15 amino acids. CDR3 DNA: TGTGCCAGCAGCCGGACAGGGGGCTCTAACTATGGCTACACCTTC. It is translated as CASSRTGGSNYGYTF.

In this sample, this clone turned up a few times. This chain uses TRBV9 with TRBJ2-7; TRBD1 is a possible D gene (6 bases). The CDR3 spans 12 residues. Trimming left V 7 bases short and J 3 bases short, with 11 bases between. The germline V gene has CDR1 SGDLS and CDR2 YYNGEE. In DNA, the CDR3 is TGTGCCAGCGGGACGGGACACTACGAGCAGTACTTC. Its translation: CASGTGHYEQYF.

The V call is TRBV5-1, the J call TRBJ2-5; 13 nucleotides align to TRBD2. J lost 1 base, V lost 3 bases, and 3 bases had no gene match. This CDR3 comprises 16 residues. Germline lookup yields CDR1 SGHRS and CDR2 YFSETQ. The CDR3 loop reads CASSWGLAGRQETQYF. The DNA of the CDR3 is TGCGCCAGCAGCTGGGGACTAGCGGGGCGCCAAGAGACCCAGTACTTC.

The genes are TRBV29-1 and TRBJ2-7; D gene ambiguous. Germline V gene data show CDR1 as SQVTM and CDR2 as ANQGSEA. V was shortened by 4 bases and J by 4 bases, with 23 bases between the two germline ends. This CDR3 region has 16 residues. CDR3 nucleotides: TGCAGCGTTGTCTCCACTAACGGCCAGGAGATTTACGAGCAGTACTTC. Amino acid sequence: CSVVSTNGQEIYEQYF.

The rearrangement uses TRBV30 and TRBJ1-6; D remains unclear. The CDR3 runs to 13 residues. Germline assignment: CDR1 GTSNPN and CDR2 SVGIG (reference sequence). The V gene lost 4 bases and the J gene lost 10 bases, with 14 bases spanning the gap. Here the CDR3 reads CAWTDRPGSPLHF. CDR3 bases: TGTGCCTGGACGGACCGGCCTGGCTCACCCCTCCACTTT.

The rearrangement uses TRBV9 and TRBJ2-1; TRBD2 might be the D (5 bases). The CDR3 covers 14 residues. Germline V gene lookup returns CDR1 SGDLS and CDR2 YYNGEE. Trimming took 2 bases from V and 8 from J, leaving 14 bases between them. DNA for the CDR3: TGTGCCAGCAGCGTCCCGCCCGGGATTGATGAGCAGTTCTTC. Protein product: CASSVPPGIDEQFF.

The chain is built from TRBV7-2 and TRBJ2-3; 7 nucleotides agree with TRBD2. There are 16 residues in the CDR3. Germline CDR1 SGHTA, CDR2 FQGNSA. V shed 2 bases and J 0 bases; nucleotides not matched to a gene: 5. The CDR3 loop is CASSLWGGVSTDTQYF. For the CDR3, the DNA is TGTGCCAGCAGCTTATGGGGGGGGGTTAGCACAGATACGCAGTATTTT.

The J gene is TRBJ2-7, the V gene TRBV27; 9 nucleotides line up with TRBD1. This CDR3 has 12 amino acids. Unmatched junction bases numbered 5, after V lost 5 bases and J lost 9 bases. Per germline, CDR1 MNHEY and CDR2 SMNVEV (reference sequence). The CDR3 here is CASSTGGVGQYF. The DNA of the CDR3 is TGTGCCAGCAGTACAGGGGGCGTCGGGCAGTACTTC.

This chain links TRBV5-1 with TRBJ1-4; tentative D call: TRBD1 (6 bases). V was cut by 6 bases and J by 7 bases, with 10 bases left in between. This CDR3 has 12 amino acids. Per germline, CDR1 SGHRS and CDR2 YFSETQ. The CDR3 DNA sequence: TGCGCCAGCAAGGGGGACGGTGAAAAACTGTTTTTT. This codes for CASKGDGEKLFF.

This chain joins TRBV7-2 and TRBJ2-5; the D call may be TRBD1 or TRBD2 (5 bases each). Trimming shortened V by 4 bases and J by 4 bases, and 16 bases separated the two germline ends. The CDR3 totals 15 residues. Germline values: CDR1 SGHTA, CDR2 FQGNSA. As DNA, the CDR3 is TGTGCCAGCAGCTCTGGGACGGTCGTTTCAGAGACCCAGTACTTC. Protein product: CASSSGTVVSETQYF.

This clone came up once. The chain is built from TRBV4-1 and TRBJ1-2, with a tentative D call TRBD1 (6 bases). The CDR3 loop spans 15 amino acids. V shed 5 bases and J shed 5 bases, with 18 bases lying between them. Germline V gives CDR1 MGHRA, CDR2 YSYEKL. In DNA, the CDR3 is TGCGCCAGCAGCGTAAGATTAACGGGGGCTTATGGCTACACCTTC. This encodes CASSVRLTGAYGYTF.

The chain links TRBV6-5 to TRBJ2-3, with D possibly matching TRBD1 (6 bases). Germline V lookup: CDR1 MNHEY, CDR2 SVGAGI. CDR3 length: 14 residues. V lost 3 bases and J lost 1, with 8 bases in between. Here the CDR3 DNA reads TGTGCCAGCAGTTATCCAGGGGGCACAGATACGCAGTATTTT. Protein product: CASSYPGGTDTQYF.

This rearrangement joins TRBV2 to TRBJ1-1; D remains ambiguous. This CDR3 is built from 11 residues. In germline, CDR1 is SNHLY, CDR2 FYNNEI. With 3 bases removed from V and 7 bases from J, the gap between germline ends came to 6 bases. The CDR3 region has the DNA TGTGCCAGCAGTGACAGTTATGAAGCTTTCTTT. Amino acids: CASSDSYEAFF.